This T cell receptor beta chain was recorded in a study of cytomegalovirus exposure and HLA in healthy donors. For the study at large: A data release that came early held 80 million or so unique TCRs from HLA-typed donors.

CDR3 length: 16 amino acids. From germline, CDR1 is ENHRY and CDR2 SYGVKD. V lost 2 bases and J lost 6; bases outside the gene matches: 11. In the PCR, 60 Vbeta and 13 Jbeta primers were used. Produced via immunoSEQ multiplex PCR; TCRdb's table is partial and in-frame only. The sample holds 150,000 to 200,000 clones. This sequence originates from a woman aged 18-30 years in good health and CMV-seropositive. The chain recombines TRBV10-3 with TRBJ1-2; 8 nucleotides agree with TRBD1. Sequenced input: PBMCs. The CDR3 reads CAISENTGGRPNGYTF. Written as DNA, the CDR3 is TGTGCCATCAGTGAGAACACAGGGGGGAGACCGAATGGCTACACCTTC.